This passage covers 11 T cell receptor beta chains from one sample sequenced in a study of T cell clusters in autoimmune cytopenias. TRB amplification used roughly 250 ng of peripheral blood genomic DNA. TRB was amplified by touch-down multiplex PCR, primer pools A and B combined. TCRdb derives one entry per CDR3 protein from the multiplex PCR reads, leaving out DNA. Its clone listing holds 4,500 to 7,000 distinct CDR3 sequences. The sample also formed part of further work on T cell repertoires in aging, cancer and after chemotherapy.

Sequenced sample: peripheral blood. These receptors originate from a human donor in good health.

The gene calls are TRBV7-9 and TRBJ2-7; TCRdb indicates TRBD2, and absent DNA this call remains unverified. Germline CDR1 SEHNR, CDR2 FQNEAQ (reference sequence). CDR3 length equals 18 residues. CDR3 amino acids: CASSPKVRFSGNRNEQYF.

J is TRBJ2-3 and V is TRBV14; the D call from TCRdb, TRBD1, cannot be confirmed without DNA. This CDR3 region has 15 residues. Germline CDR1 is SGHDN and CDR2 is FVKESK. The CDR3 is CASSLGPGGTDTQYF.

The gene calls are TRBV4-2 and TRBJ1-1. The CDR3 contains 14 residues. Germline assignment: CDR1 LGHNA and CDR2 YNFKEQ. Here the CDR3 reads CASTQGGPNTEAFF.

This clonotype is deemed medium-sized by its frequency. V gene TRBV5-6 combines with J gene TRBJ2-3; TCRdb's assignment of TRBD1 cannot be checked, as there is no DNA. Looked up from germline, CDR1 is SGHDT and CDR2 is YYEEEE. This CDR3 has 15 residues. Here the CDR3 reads CASSLGGGGTDTQYF.

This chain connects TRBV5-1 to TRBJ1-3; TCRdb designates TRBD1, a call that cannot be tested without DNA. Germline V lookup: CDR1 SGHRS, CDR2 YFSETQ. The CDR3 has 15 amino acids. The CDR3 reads CASSSAGGSGNTIYF.

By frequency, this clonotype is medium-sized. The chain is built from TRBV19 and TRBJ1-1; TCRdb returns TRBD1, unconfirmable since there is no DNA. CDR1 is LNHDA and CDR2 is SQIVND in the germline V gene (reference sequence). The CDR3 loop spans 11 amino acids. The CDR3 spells CASSMGGEAFF.

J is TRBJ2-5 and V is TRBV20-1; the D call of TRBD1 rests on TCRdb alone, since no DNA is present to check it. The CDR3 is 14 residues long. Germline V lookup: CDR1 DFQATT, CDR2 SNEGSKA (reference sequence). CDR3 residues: CSARDGQGGETQYF.

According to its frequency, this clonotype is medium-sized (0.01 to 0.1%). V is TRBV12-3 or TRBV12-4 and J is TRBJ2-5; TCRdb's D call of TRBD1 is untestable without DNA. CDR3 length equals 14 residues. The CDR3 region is CASSLGQAEETQYF.

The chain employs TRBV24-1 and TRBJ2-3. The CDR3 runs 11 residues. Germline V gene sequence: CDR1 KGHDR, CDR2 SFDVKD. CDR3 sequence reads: CATGLQDTQYF.

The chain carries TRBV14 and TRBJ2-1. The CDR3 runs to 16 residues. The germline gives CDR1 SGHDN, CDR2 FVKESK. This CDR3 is CASSQIPITNYNEQFF.

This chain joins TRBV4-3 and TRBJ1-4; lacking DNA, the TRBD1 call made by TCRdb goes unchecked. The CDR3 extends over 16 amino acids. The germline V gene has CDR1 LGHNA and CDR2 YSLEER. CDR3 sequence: CASSQATGTGGEKLFF.